This T cell receptor (beta chain) came from a study of post-analysis software for immune sequencing data. Study-level results: Controls showed lower frequencies than patients for five TRBV segments, and TRBV5-6, TRBV5-1 and TRBV20-1 were among these.

The CDR3 is 14 residues long. V lost 6 bases, J lost 1 base, and 4 bases stayed unmatched. Germline V gene lookup returns CDR1 MRHNA and CDR2 SNTAGT. Unique-molecular-identifier-tagged TCR beta cDNA libraries were used. TCRdb reprocessed the PCR reads with MiXCR, giving one entry per CDR3 protein. This repertoire shows approximately 250,000 distinct CDR3 sequences, 30% to 45% found once; its top ten account for 4% to 6%. There are a few counts of this clonotype. Its target is not known. Sequenced sample: blood. V is TRBV6-4 and J is TRBJ1-1; 8 bases map to TRBD1. The sequence derives from a girl aged 10 to 17 with multiple sclerosis. The CDR3 region is CASRVQGGNTEAFF. The DNA for the CDR3 is TGTGCCAGCAGGGTACAGGGGGGGAACACTGAAGCTTTCTTT.